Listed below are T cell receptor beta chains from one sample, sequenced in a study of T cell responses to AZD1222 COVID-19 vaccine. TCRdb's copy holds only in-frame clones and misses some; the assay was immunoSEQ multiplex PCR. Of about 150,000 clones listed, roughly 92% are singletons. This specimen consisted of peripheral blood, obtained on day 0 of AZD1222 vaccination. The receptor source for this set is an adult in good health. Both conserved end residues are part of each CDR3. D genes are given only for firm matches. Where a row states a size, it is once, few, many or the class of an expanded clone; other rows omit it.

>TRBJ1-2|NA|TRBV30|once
CAWSVGGGVGYTF
TGTGCCTGGAGTGTAGGAGGGGGAGTGGGCTACACCTTC
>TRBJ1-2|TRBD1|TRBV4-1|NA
CASSQQGQGRFGYTF
TGCGCCAGCAGCCAACAGGGACAGGGAAGATTCGGCTACACCTTC
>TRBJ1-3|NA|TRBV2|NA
CASQRSGNTIYF
TGTGCCAGTCAGCGGTCTGGAAACACCATATATTTT
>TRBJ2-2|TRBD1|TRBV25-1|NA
CASSEYPGQGSNTGELFF
TGTGCCAGCAGTGAATACCCCGGACAGGGATCGAACACCGGGGAGCTGTTTTTT
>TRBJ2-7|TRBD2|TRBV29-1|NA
CSVDAGRGSSYEQYF
TGCAGCGTCGACGCCGGGAGGGGGAGCTCCTACGAGCAGTACTTC
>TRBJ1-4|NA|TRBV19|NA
CASTPTGGGNEKLFF
TGTGCCAGTACCCCCACCGGTGGGGGTAATGAAAAACTGTTTTTT
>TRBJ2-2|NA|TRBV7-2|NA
CASSHTNTGELFF
TGTGCCAGCAGTCACACGAACACCGGGGAGCTGTTTTTT
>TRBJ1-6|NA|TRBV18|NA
CASSPPSGKTYNSPLHF
TGTGCCAGCTCACCACCGTCCGGGAAGACCTATAATTCACCCCTCCACTTT
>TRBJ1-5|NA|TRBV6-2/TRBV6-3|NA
CASSYIGQASSNQPQHF
TGTGCCAGCAGTTACATCGGCCAGGCTAGTAGCAATCAGCCCCAGCATTTT
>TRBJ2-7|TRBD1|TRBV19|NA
CASRPTDRVYYEQYF
TGTGCCAGTAGACCGACTGACAGGGTATACTACGAGCAGTACTTC
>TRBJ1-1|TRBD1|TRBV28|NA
CASSLPHRGRTEAFF
TGTGCCAGCAGTTTACCCCACAGGGGTCGGACTGAAGCTTTCTTT
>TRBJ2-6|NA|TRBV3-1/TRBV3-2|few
CASSQADKTAGANVLTF
TGTGCCAGCAGCCAAGCTGATAAGACCGCTGGGGCCAACGTCCTGACTTTC
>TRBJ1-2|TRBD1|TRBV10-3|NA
CAISDLPRTGGAGGYTF
TGTGCCATCAGTGACCTCCCGAGGACAGGGGGCGCCGGTGGCTACACCTTC
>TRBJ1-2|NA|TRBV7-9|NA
CASSLELGGTAKNYGYTF
TGTGCCAGCAGCCTGGAGCTCGGGGGAACTGCGAAGAACTATGGCTACACCTTC
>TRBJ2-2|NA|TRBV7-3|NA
CASSLTRDTGELFF
TGTGCCAGCAGCTTAACGAGGGACACCGGGGAGCTGTTTTTT
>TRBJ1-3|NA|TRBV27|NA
CASSLTWPAGSGNTIYF
TGTGCCAGCAGTTTGACGTGGCCCGCCGGGTCTGGAAACACCATATATTTT
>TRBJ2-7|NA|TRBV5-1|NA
CASSLETSDEQYF
TGCGCCAGCAGCTTGGAAACGTCGGACGAGCAGTACTTC
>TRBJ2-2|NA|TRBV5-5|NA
CASTGGGTGELFF
TGTGCCAGCACCGGAGGAGGAACCGGGGAGCTGTTTTTT
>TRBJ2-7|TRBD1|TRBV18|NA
CASSPGQALSYEQYF
TGTGCCAGCTCACCCGGACAGGCCCTGTCCTACGAGCAGTACTTC
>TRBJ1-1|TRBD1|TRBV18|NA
CASSPLQGSTEAFF
TGTGCCAGCTCACCCCTACAGGGGAGCACTGAAGCTTTCTTT
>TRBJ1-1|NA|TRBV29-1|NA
CSVGWHPNTEAFF
TGCAGCGTTGGATGGCACCCGAACACTGAAGCTTTCTTT
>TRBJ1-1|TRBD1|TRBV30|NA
CAWSDGTATEAFF
TGTGCCTGGAGTGACGGGACAGCGACTGAAGCTTTCTTT
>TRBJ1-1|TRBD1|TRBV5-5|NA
CASNLRQGGMNTEAFF
TGTGCCAGCAACCTAAGACAGGGGGGGATGAACACTGAAGCTTTCTTT
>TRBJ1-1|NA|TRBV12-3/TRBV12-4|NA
CASSLGRAEAFF
TGTGCCAGCAGTTTGGGCCGCGCTGAAGCTTTCTTT
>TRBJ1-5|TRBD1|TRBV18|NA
CASSSGTGGSQPQHF
TGTGCCAGCTCATCTGGGACAGGGGGCAGTCAGCCCCAGCATTTT
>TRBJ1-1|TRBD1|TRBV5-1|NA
CASSPTVGGENTEAFF
TGCGCCAGCAGCCCTACTGTAGGGGGCGAGAACACTGAAGCTTTCTTT
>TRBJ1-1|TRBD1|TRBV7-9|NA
CASSGPLGTGGLNTEAFF
TGTGCCAGCAGCGGTCCCCTAGGGACAGGGGGTTTGAACACTGAAGCTTTCTTT
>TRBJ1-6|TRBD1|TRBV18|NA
CASSQQQGKDGPLHF
TGTGCCAGCTCCCAACAACAGGGGAAGGACGGCCCCCTCCACTTT
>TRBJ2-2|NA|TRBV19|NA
CASSMGVNTGELFF
TGTGCCAGTAGTATGGGGGTGAACACCGGGGAGCTGTTTTTT
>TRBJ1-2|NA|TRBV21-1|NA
CASSKPSPGGRGPGYTF
TGTGCCAGCAGCAAACCCAGCCCAGGGGGACGGGGGCCTGGCTACACCTTC
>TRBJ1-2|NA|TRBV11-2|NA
CASSSQLTSTTF
TGTGCCAGCAGCTCCCAGTTGACATCCACCACCTTC
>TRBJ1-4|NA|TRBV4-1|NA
CASSLAQRSNEKLFF
TGCGCCAGCAGCCTGGCACAGAGATCTAATGAAAAACTGTTTTTT
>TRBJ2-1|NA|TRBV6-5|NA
CASSPGRAANNEQFF
TGTGCCAGCAGTCCAGGGCGGGCAGCCAACAATGAGCAGTTCTTC
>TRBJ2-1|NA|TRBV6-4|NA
CASSLTDAWGPVVEQFF
TGTGCCAGCAGTCTCACCGATGCTTGGGGCCCCGTGGTTGAGCAGTTCTTC
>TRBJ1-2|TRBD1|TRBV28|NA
CASSLVARGYGYTF
TGTGCCAGCAGTTTAGTCGCCAGGGGGTATGGCTACACCTTC
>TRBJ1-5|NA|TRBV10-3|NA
CAISESIVSDQPQHF
TGTGCCATCAGTGAGTCGATAGTGAGCGATCAGCCCCAGCATTTT
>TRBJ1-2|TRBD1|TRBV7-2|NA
CASSLNRGTYGYTF
TGTGCCAGCAGCTTGAACAGGGGGACCTATGGCTACACCTTC
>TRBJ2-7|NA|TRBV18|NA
CASSPQLRDIQEQYF
TGTGCCAGCTCACCTCAACTCCGGGACATCCAGGAGCAGTACTTC
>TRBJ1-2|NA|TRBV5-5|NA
CASSLAGRGAYGYTF
TGTGCCAGCAGCTTGGCAGGACGAGGAGCGTATGGCTACACCTTC
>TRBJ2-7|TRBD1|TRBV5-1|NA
CASSWGQGYEQYF
TGCGCCAGCAGCTGGGGACAGGGCTACGAGCAGTACTTC
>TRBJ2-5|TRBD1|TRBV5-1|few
CASSQGAGTQETQYF
TGCGCCAGCAGCCAGGGGGCCGGAACTCAAGAGACCCAGTACTTC
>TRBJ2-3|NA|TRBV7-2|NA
CASSLVDYTDTQYF
TGTGCCAGCAGCTTAGTGGACTACACAGATACGCAGTATTTT
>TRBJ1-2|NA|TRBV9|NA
CASSPGPLGNYGYTF
TGTGCCAGCAGCCCCGGGCCCCTTGGTAACTATGGCTACACCTTC